The entry below gives a single T cell receptor (beta chain) sequence along with its context. There are 16 residues in the CDR3. Looked up from germline, CDR1 is SNHLY and CDR2 is FYNNEI. Trimming at V came to 6 bases and at J to 3 bases, leaving 8 bases not matched to a gene. Living in 24 US areas, the participants were between roughly 18 and 90 years of age. The repertoire was sequenced with immunoSEQ multiplex PCR; TCRdb's copy has only in-frame clones and lacks some. In the table there are some 160,000 clones, around four fifths of which are singletons. The sample comes from a study of blood T cell repertoires in COVID-19. At the level of the study: The United States, Italy and Spain were the sources of the acute and convalescent COVID-19 samples.

The sample consisted of PBMCs or T cells enriched from blood (not recorded which). V usage is TRBV2 and J usage is TRBJ2-5; 12 nucleotides align to TRBD2. This sequence originates from a woman in her thirties or forties who had recovered from COVID-19. As DNA, the CDR3 is TGTGCCAGCAGACCGGGACTAGCGGGCGTCGAAGAGACCCAGTACTTC. Translating gives CASRPGLAGVEETQYF.